This T cell receptor (beta chain) was identified during a study of vaccination and CD4 T cells after COVID-19. The treatment here: approximately 11-day PBMC culture with coronavirus spike peptide pools or control peptides (ViraFEST assay). As concerns this clonotype: What it binds is not known.

The Oncomine TCR Beta short-read assay was applied to DNA of cultured CD4+ T cells. TCRdb analysed the PCR reads with MiXCR anew, one entry per CDR3 protein. The sample gives about 12,000 distinct CDR3 sequences, 50% to 65% of which show up once; roughly 13% is in the top ten. The sequence was obtained from a human donor who had recovered from COVID-19. Sequencing was performed on CD4+ T cells from blood, cultured in vitro.

CDR3: CTSSQYYLGTPNYGYTF. Written as DNA, the CDR3 is TGCACCAGCAGCCAATATTACCTCGGGACGCCCAACTATGGCTACACCTTC. The chain uses TRBV1 and TRBJ1-2; the D call TRBD1 from the table was never checked on the DNA. TRBV1 is a documented pseudogene. This CDR3 contains 17 residues.